This T cell receptor beta chain stems from a study of breast tumors, draining lymph nodes, adjacent tissues. Study observations and caveats: Findings are consistent with lymph node origin and intratumoral expansion of most tumor T cells. Compared with basal-like, luminal-like tumors shared significantly more repertoire with nontumor tissue. Tumor T cell lymph node origin was a supported hypothesis, not proven. Tumor TCR diversity was below lymph nodes but above nontumor tissue.

TCRdb recomputed calls from the multiplex PCR reads with MiXCR, one row per CDR3 protein. The profile shows some 130,000 distinct CDR3 sequences, 20% to 25% of them singletons. Samples came from axillary lymph nodes draining the breast cancer. V gave up 3 bases and J gave up 6 bases; unmatched junction bases: 3. The CDR3 runs 13 residues. With respect to this clonotype: Its specificity is not known. This could be a read error, since a much larger clone is one nucleotide away.

The J gene is TRBJ2-7, the V gene TRBV12-3 or TRBV12-4; TRBD2 aligns across 9 bases. This clonotype originated in a female donor with breast cancer. Some clones in this sample may be carry-over from other donors' samples. What was sequenced was axillary lymph node tissue. CDR3 sequence: CASSLSAGGEQYF. The DNA for the CDR3 is TGTGCCAGCAGTTTGTCAGCGGGAGGCGAGCAGTACTTC.